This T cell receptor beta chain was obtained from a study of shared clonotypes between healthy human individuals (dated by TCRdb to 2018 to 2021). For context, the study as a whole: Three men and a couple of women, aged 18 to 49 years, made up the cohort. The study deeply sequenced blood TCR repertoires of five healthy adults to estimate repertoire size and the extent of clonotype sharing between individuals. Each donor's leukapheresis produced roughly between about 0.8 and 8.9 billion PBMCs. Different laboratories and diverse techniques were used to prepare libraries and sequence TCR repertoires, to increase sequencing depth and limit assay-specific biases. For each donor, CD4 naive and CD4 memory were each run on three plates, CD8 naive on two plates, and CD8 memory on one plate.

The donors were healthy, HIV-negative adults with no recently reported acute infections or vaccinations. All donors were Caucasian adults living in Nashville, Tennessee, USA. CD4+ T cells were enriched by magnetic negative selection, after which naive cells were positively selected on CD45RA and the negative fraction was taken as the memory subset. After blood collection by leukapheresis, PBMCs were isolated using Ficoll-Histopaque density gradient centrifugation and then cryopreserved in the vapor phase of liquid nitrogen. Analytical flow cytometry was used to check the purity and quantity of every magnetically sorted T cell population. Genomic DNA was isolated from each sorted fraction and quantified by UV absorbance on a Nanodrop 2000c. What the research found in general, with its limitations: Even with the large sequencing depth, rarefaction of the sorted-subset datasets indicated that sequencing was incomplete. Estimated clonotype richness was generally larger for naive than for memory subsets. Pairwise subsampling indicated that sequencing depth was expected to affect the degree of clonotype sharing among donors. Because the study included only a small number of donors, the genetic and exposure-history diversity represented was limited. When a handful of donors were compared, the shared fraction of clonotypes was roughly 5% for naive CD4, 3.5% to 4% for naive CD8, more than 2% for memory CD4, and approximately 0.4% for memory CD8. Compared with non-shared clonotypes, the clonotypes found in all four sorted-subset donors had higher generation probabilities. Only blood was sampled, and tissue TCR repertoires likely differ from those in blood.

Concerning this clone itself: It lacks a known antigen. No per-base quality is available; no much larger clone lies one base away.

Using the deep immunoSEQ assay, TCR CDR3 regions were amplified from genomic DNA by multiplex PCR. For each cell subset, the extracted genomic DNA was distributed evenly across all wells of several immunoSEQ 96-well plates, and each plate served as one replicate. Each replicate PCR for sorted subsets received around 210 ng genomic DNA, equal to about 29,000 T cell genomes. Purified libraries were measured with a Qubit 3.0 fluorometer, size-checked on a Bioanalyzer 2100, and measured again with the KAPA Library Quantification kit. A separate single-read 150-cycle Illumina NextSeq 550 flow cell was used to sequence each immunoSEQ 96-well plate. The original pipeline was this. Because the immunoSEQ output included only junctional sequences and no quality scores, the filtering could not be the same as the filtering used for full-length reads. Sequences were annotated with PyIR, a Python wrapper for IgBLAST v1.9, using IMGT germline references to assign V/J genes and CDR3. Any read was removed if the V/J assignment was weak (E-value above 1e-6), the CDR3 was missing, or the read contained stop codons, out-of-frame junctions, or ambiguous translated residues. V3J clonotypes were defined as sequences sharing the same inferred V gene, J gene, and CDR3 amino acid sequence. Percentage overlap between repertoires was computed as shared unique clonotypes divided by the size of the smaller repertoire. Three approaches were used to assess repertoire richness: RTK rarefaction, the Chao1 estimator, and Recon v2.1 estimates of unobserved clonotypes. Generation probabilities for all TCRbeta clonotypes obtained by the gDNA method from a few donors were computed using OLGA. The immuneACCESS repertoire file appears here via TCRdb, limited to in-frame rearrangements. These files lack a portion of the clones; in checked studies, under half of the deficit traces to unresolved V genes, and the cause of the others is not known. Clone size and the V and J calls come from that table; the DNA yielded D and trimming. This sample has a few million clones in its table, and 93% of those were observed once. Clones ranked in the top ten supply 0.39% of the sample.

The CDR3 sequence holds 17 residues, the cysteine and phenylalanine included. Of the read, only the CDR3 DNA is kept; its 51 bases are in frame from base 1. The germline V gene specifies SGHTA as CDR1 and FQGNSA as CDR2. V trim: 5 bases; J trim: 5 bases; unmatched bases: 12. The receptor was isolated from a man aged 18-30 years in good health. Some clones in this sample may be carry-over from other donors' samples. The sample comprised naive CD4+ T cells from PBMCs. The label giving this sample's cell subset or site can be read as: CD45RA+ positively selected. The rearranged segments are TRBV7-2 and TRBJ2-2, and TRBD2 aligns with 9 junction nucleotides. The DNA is TGTGCCAGCAGCCCCCCGGGGGGCGGGAGGGAGACCGGGGAGCTGTTTTTT. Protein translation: CASSPPGGGRETGELFF.